These 5 T cell receptor beta chains share one sample of origin, sequenced in a study of shared clonotypes between healthy human individuals. Sequencing was performed with immunoSEQ multiplex PCR; in TCRdb, only in-frame clones are kept and a portion is missing. The sample includes about 2.2 million clones, around 93% of them seen just once. Positively selected for CCR7, the CD45RO-negative cells used as naive CD8 cells excluded terminally differentiated effector memory CD45RA+ cells. Sequencing used naive CD8+ T cells from PBMCs. The receptor source for this set is a young man in good health. Some clones in this sample may be carry-over from other donors' samples.

The J gene is TRBJ2-7, the V gene TRBV11-2, with 7 bases matching TRBD1. CDR1 is SGHAT and CDR2 is FQNNGV in the germline V gene. CDR3 length: 15 amino acids. The V segment lost 5 bases and the J segment 2 bases; nucleotides outside the gene matches: 9. The CDR3 spells CASSPRQGLTYEQYF. CDR3 DNA sequence: TGTGCCAGCAGCCCCAGACAGGGCCTTACCTACGAGCAGTACTTC.

V is TRBV7-9 and J is TRBJ2-3; 7 bases line up with TRBD1. The trim removed 7 bases at V and 5 bases at J, leaving 12 bases unmatched. The germline gives CDR1 SEHNR, CDR2 FQNEAQ (reference sequence). The CDR3 is 15 residues long. The CDR3 DNA is TGTGCCAGCATCGGAGCTAGGGCAGGGGGAGATACGCAGTATTTT. It yields the protein CASIGARAGGDTQYF.

This clone was found a few times. The CDR3 sequence: CASSSNPSEQYF. The CDR3 coding sequence is TGTGCCAGCAGTTCCAACCCTTCCGAGCAGTACTTC. The chain links TRBV27 to TRBJ2-7; D gene unclear. V gave up 4 bases and J gave up 6 bases, with 10 bases separating them. Germline CDR1 MNHEY, CDR2 SMNVEV (reference sequence). This CDR3 region has 12 residues.

J is TRBJ2-3 and V is TRBV9; TRBD2 matches at 8 bases. Germline loops: CDR1 SGDLS, CDR2 YYNGEE. Germline trimming cut 1 base from V and 0 bases from J; bases unmatched to any gene: 4. CDR3 length: 16 amino acids. The CDR3 sequence: CASSVKREGSTDTQYF. The CDR3 region has the DNA TGTGCCAGCAGCGTAAAACGGGAGGGTAGCACAGATACGCAGTATTTT.

CDR3 sequence: CASSPPDYEQYF. CDR3 coding DNA: TGTGCCAGCAGCCCGCCTGACTACGAGCAGTACTTC. The rearrangement links TRBV11-2 to TRBJ2-7; the D is unclear. Germline loops: CDR1 SGHAT, CDR2 FQNNGV. V shed 5 bases and J shed 3 bases, with 8 bases lying between them. The CDR3 spans 12 residues. Together with reference TRBV11-2 and TRBJ2-7, the CDR3 gives the full variable domain: EAGVAQSPRYKIIEKRQSVAFWCNPISGHATLYWYQQILGQGPKLLIQFQNNGVVDDSQLPKDRFSAERLKGVDSTLKIQPAKLEDSAVYLCASSPPDYEQYFGPGTRLTVT.